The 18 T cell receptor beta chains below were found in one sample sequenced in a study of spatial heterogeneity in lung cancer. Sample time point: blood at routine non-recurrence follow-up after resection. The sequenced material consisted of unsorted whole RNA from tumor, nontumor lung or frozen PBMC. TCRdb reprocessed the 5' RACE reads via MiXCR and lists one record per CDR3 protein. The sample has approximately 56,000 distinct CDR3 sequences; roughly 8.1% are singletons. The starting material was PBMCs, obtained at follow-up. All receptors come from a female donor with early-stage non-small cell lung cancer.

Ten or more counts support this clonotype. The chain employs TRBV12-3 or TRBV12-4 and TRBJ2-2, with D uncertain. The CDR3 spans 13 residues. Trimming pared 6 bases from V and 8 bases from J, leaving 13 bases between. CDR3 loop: CASRWDPPGELFF. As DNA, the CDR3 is TGTGCCAGCAGGTGGGATCCACCAGGGGAGCTGTTTTTT.

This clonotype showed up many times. The CDR3 is CASSLMGLAKNIQYF. Written as DNA, the CDR3 is TGTGCCAGCAGCTTGATGGGTTTAGCCAAAAACATTCAGTACTTC. The chain carries TRBV7-9 and TRBJ2-4; the D is unclear. V was shortened by 3 bases and J by 0 bases, with 9 bases between the two germline ends. Per germline, CDR1 SEHNR and CDR2 FQNEAQ (reference sequence). This CDR3 region has 15 residues.

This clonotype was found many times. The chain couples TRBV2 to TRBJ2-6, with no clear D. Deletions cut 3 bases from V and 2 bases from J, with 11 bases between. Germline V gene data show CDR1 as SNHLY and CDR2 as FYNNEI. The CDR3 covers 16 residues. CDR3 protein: CASSDIRRTGANVLTF. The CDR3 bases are TGTGCCAGCAGTGATATCAGGCGGACTGGGGCCAACGTCCTGACTTTC.

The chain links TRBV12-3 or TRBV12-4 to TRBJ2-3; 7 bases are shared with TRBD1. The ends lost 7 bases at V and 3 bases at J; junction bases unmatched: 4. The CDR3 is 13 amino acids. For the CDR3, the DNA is TGTGCCAGCATACAGGGGTGGACAGATACGCAGTATTTT. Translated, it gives CASIQGWTDTQYF.

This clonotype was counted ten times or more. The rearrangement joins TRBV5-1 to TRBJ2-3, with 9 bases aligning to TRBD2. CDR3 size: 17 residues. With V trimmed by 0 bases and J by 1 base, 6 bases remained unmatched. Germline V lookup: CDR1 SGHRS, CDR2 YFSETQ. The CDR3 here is CASSLDPSGAGTDTQYF. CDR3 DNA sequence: TGCGCCAGCAGCTTGGATCCTAGCGGGGCCGGCACAGATACGCAGTATTTT.

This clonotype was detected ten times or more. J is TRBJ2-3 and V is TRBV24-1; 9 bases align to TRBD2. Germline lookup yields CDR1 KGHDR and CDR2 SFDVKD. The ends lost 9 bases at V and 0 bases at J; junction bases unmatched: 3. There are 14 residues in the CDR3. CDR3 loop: CATQGLASTDTQYF. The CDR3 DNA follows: TGTGCCACCCAAGGACTAGCGAGCACAGATACGCAGTATTTT.

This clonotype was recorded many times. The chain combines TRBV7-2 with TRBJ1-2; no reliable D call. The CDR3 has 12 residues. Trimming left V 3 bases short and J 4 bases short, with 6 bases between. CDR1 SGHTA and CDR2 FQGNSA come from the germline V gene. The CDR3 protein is CASSLVGYGYTF. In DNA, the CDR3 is TGTGCCAGCAGCTTGGTCGGCTATGGCTACACCTTC.

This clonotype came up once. The CDR3 DNA sequence: TGCAGTGCTAGGTCGGGCGGGGAAACCACAGATACGCAGTATTTT. Amino acids: CSARSGGETTDTQYF. The gene calls are TRBV20-1 and TRBJ2-3; possible D gene TRBD2, 6 bases. The CDR3 is made up of 15 amino acids. Per germline, CDR1 DFQATT and CDR2 SNEGSKA (reference sequence). V dropped 3 bases and J dropped 2 bases, with 15 bases sitting between them.

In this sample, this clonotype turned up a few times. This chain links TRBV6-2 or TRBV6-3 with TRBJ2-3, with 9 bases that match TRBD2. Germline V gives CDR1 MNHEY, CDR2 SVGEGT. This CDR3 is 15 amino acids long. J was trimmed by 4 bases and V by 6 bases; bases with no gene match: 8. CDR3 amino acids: CASSRGGALADTQYF. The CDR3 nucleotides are TGTGCCAGCAGCCGCGGGGGGGCCTTGGCAGATACGCAGTATTTT.

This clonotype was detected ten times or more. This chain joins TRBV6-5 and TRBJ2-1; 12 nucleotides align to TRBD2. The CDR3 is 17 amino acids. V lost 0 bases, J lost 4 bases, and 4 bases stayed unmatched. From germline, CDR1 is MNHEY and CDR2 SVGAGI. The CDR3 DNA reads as TGTGCCAGCAGTTACTCGACTAGCGGGGGAACTTACAATGAGCAGTTCTTC. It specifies CASSYSTSGGTYNEQFF.

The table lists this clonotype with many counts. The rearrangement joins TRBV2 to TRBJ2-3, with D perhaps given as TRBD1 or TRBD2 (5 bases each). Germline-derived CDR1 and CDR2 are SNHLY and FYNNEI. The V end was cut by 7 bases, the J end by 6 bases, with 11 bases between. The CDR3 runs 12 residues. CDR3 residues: CASKGTVDTQYF. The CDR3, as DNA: TGTGCCAGCAAAGGGACCGTCGATACGCAGTATTTT. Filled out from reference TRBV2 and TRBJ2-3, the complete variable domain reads EPEVTQTPSHQVTQMGQEVILRCVPISNHLYFYWYRQILGQKVEFLVSFYNNEISEKSEIFDDQFSVERPDGSNFTLKIRSTKLEDSAMYFCASKGTVDTQYFGPGTRLTVL.

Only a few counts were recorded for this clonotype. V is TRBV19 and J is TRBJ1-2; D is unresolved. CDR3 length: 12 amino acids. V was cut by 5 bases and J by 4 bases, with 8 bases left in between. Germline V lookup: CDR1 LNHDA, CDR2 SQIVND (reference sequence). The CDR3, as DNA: TGTGCCAGTAGTCGGTTATCCTATGGCTACACCTTC. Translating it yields CASSRLSYGYTF. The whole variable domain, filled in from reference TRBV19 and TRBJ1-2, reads DGGITQSPKYLFRKEGQNVTLSCEQNLNHDAMYWYRQDPGQGLRLIYYSQIVNDFQKGDIAEGYSVSREKKESFPLTVTSAQKNPTAFYLCASSRLSYGYTFGSGTRLTVV.

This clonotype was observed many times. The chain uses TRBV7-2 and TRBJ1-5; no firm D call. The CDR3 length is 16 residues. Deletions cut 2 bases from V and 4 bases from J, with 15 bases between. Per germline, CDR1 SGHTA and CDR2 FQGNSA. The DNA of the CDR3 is TGTGCCAGCAGCTTATGGTCCATTATCGGGAATCAGCCCCAGCATTTT. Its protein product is CASSLWSIIGNQPQHF.

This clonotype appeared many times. The CDR3 sequence: CASSRDFSNQPQHF. CDR3 coding DNA: TGTGCCAGCAGTCGGGACTTTAGCAATCAGCCCCAGCATTTT. The chain combines TRBV2 with TRBJ1-5; possible D gene TRBD1, 5 bases. V lost 5 bases to trimming and J lost 0 bases, with 8 bases between them. The CDR3 is 14 amino acids. Germline values: CDR1 SNHLY, CDR2 FYNNEI.

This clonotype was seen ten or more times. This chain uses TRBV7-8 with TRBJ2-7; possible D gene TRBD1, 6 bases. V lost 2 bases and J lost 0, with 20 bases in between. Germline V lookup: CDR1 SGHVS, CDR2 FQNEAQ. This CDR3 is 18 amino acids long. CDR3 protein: CASSLYIRPGTLSYEQYF. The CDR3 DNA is TGTGCCAGCAGCTTATATATACGCCCCGGGACACTCTCCTACGAGCAGTACTTC. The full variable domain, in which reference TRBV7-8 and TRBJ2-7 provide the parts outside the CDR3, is GAGVSQSPRYKVAKRGQDVALRCDPISGHVSLFWYQQALGQGPEFLTYFQNEAQLDKSGLPSDRFFAERPEGSVSTLKIQRTQQEDSAVYLCASSLYIRPGTLSYEQYFGPGTRLTVT.

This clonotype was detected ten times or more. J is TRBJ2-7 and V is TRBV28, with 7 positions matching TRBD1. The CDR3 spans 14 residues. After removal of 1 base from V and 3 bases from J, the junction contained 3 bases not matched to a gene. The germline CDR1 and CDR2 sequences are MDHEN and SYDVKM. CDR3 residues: CASSLFPGGYEQYF. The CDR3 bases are TGTGCCAGCAGTTTATTTCCAGGGGGCTACGAGCAGTACTTC.

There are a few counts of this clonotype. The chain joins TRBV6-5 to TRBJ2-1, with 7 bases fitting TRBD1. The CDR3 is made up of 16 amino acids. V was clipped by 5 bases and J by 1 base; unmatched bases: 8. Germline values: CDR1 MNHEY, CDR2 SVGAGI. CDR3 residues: CASSTPGQNSYNEQFF. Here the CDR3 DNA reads TGTGCCAGCAGTACCCCGGGACAGAATTCCTACAATGAGCAGTTCTTC.

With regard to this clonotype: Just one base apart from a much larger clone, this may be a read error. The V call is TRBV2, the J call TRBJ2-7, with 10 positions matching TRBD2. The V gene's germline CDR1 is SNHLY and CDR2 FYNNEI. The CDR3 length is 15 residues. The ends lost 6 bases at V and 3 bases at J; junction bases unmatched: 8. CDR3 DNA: TGTGCCAGCAGCGAAAGCGGGGGGGCCCTCTACGAGCAGTACTTC. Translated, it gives CASSESGGALYEQYF. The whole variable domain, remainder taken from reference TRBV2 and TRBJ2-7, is EPEVTQTPSHQVTQMGQEVILRCVPISNHLYFYWYRQILGQKVEFLVSFYNNEISEKSEIFDDQFSVERPDGSNFTLKIRSTKLEDSAMYFCASSESGGALYEQYFGPGTRLTVT.